This entry features one T cell receptor (beta chain) sequence. CDR3 size: 13 residues. The V gene's germline CDR1 is SGHNT and CDR2 YENEEA. Between the trimmed V and J ends, which lost 1 base and 3 bases, there was a span of 4 bases. The time point is: inflamed ileum from the surgical specimen. The data were taken from a study of T cell repertoires in ileal Crohn's disease. TCRdb keeps only in-frame clones here, not all; method: immunoSEQ multiplex PCR. The data contain over 6,500 clones, approximately 83% of them singletons. This sequence was found in an adult with Crohn's disease. The material sequenced was ileal tissue. The chain is built from TRBV11-3 and TRBJ1-5; D call uncertain. CDR3 sequence: CASSLGHNQPQHF. CDR3 DNA: TGTGCCAGCAGCTTAGGTCACAATCAGCCCCAGCATTTT.